The source of this T cell receptor (beta chain) is a study of blood T cell repertoires in COVID-19. Study context: Some COVID-19 samples were acute and others convalescent; all came from the United States, Italy and Spain.

Germline V gene data show CDR1 as MNHEY and CDR2 as SVGAGI. Trimming cost V 5 bases and J 10 bases, with 15 bases left between them. This CDR3 is built from 14 residues. As originally analysed: Reference gene primer amplification yielded estimated nucleated cell counts. The protocol was immunoSEQ multiplex PCR, while the TCRdb copy is restricted to in-frame clones and leaves out a portion. V and J calls and clone size are as listed in that table; D and trimming were resolved from the DNA. Here the sample spans approximately 460,000 clones, 89% being singletons. This clone appeared once. In Seattle, patients joined the study during active infection and were tracked longitudinally.

This TCR came from a man aged 18 to 29 with COVID-19, enrolled during active disease. Sequenced material: peripheral blood. The rearrangement links TRBV6-5 to TRBJ1-6; D unclear. The CDR3 coding sequence is TGTGCCAGCAGTCCCACGCCGGGTAGGTCACCCCTCCACTTT. Protein: CASSPTPGRSPLHF.